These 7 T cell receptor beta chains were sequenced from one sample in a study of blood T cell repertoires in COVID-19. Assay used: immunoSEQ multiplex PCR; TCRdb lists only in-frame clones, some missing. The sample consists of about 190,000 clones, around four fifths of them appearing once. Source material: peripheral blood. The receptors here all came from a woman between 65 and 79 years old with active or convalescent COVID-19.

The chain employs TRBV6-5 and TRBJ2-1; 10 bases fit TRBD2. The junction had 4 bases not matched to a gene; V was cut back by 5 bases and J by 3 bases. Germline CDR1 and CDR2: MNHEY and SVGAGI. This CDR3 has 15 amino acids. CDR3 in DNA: TGTGCCAGCAGTCGGACTAGCGGATTCTACAATGAGCAGTTCTTC. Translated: CASSRTSGFYNEQFF.

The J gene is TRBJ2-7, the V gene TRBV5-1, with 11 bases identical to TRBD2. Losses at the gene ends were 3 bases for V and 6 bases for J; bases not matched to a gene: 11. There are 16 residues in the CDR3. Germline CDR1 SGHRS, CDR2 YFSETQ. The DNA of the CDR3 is TGCGCCAGCAGCTCAGGCGGGACTAGCGGCCCCTCCGAGCAGTACTTC. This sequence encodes CASSSGGTSGPSEQYF.

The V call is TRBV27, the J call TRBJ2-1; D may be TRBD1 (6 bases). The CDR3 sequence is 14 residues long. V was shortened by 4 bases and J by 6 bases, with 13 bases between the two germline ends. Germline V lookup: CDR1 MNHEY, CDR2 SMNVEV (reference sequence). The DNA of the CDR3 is TGTGCCAGCAGTTGGGGAACAGGGACCAATGAGCAGTTCTTC. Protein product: CASSWGTGTNEQFF.

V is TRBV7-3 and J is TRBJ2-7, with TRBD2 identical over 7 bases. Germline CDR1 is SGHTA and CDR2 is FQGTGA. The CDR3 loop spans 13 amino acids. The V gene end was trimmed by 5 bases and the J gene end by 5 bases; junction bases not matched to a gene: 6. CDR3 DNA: TGTGCCAGCAGCCCCGATCGGGGGGACGAGCAGTACTTC. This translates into CASSPDRGDEQYF. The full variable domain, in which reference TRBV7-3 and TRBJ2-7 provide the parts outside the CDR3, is GAGVSQTPSNKVTEKGKYVELRCDPISGHTALYWYRQSLGQGPEFLIYFQGTGAADDSGLPNDRFFAVRPEGSVSTLKIQRTERGDSAVYLCASSPDRGDEQYFGPGTRLTVT.

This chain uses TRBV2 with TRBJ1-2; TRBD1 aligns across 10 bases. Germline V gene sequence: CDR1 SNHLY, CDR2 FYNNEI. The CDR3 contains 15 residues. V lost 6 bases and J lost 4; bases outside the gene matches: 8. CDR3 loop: CASRQTGGASYGYTF. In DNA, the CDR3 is TGTGCCAGCAGACAGACAGGGGGCGCGAGCTATGGCTACACCTTC.

The CDR3 protein is CASSQAPDRRSFF. The CDR3 DNA is TGCGCCAGCAGCCAAGCGCCAGACAGGCGGTCGTTCTTC. The rearrangement uses TRBV4-1 and TRBJ2-1; maybe TRBD1 (6 bases). The germline V and J ends were trimmed by 1 base and 15 bases, with 16 bases remaining between them. This CDR3 comprises 13 residues. CDR1 and CDR2 from the germline V gene are MGHRA and YSYEKL.

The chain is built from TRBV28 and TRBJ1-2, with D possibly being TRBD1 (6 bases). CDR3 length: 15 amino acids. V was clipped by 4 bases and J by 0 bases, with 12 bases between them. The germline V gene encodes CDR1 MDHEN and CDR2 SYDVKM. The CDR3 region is CASSSGAESNYGYTF. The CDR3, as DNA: TGTGCCAGCAGTTCAGGGGCTGAATCTAACTATGGCTACACCTTC.